This TCR beta chain was recorded in a study of patients and donors after allogeneic stem cell transplantation. This CDR3 is built from 16 residues. The V gene end was trimmed by 1 base and the J gene end by 0 bases; junction bases not matched to a gene: 0. This clonotype was counted a few times. TCRdb itself ran the RT-PCR reads through MiXCR, one entry per CDR3 protein. This table holds about 25,000 distinct CDR3 sequences, less than 45% found once. Input material: blood, either unsorted or a sorted T cell fraction (not recorded which). The clonotype was recovered from a human donor who was either an allogeneic HSCT recipient or a stem cell or donor lymphocyte infusion donor (not recorded which). It is not recorded whose cells these are; they may come from a transplant donor. The genes are TRBV12-3 or TRBV12-4 and TRBJ2-1, with 10 nucleotides matching TRBD2. CDR3 bases: TGTGCCAGCAGTTTAGTAGCGGGGGGCTCCTACAATGAGCAGTTCTTC. Translating gives CASSLVAGGSYNEQFF.